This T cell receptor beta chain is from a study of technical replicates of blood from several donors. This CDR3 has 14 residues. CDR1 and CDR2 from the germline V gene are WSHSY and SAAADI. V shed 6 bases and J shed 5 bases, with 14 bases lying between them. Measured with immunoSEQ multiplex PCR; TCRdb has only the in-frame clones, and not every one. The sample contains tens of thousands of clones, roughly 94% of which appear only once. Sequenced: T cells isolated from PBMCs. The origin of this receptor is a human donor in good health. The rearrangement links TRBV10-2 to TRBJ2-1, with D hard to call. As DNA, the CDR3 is TGCGCCAGCAGAACCGTTGGAGTTAACAATGAGCAGTTCTTC. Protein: CASRTVGVNNEQFF.